These 26 T cell receptor beta chains share one sample of origin, sequenced in a study of cytomegalovirus exposure and HLA in healthy donors. PCR amplification relied on 60 Vbeta primers (plus 13 Jbeta primers). Libraries were prepared by immunoSEQ multiplex PCR; TCRdb keeps only in-frame clonotypes and omits some of them. The sample yields fewer than 90,000 clones, roughly 77% seen once. The sequenced sample consisted of PBMCs. Source of these receptors: a woman between 35 and 50 years old in good health and CMV-seropositive.

CDR3 loop: CASSSPGQGSYEQYF. The CDR3 DNA follows: TGTGCCAGCAGTTCACCGGGACAGGGTTCCTACGAGCAGTACTTC. The genes are TRBV28 and TRBJ2-7; TRBD1 agrees at 9 bases. This CDR3 has 15 amino acids. CDR1 and CDR2 from the germline V gene are MDHEN and SYDVKM. Trimming took 4 bases from V and 1 from J; bases not matched to a gene: 5.

The V and J genes are TRBV29-1 and TRBJ1-1; D is ambiguous. This CDR3 is 12 amino acids long. The V and J ends lost 3 bases and 0 bases respectively, with 5 bases between them. Looked up from germline, CDR1 is SQVTM and CDR2 is ANQGSEA. The CDR3 sequence is CSVEEVNTEAFF. CDR3 bases: TGCAGCGTTGAGGAGGTGAACACTGAAGCTTTCTTT.

A few counts support this clone. The V call is TRBV5-6, the J call TRBJ1-6; the D is unclear. CDR3 size: 14 residues. The germline V gene encodes CDR1 SGHDT and CDR2 YYEEEE. V lost 0 bases, J lost 7 bases, and 8 bases lay in between. DNA of the CDR3: TGTGCCAGCAGCTTGGGACAATTAAATTCACCCCTCCACTTT. It specifies CASSLGQLNSPLHF.

The J gene is TRBJ1-5, the V gene TRBV11-2; possible D gene TRBD1, 5 bases. The CDR3 runs to 14 residues. With 0 bases removed from V and 11 bases from J, the gap between germline ends came to 14 bases. Germline V lookup: CDR1 SGHAT, CDR2 FQNNGV. DNA of the CDR3: TGTGCCAGCAGCTTAGATGTGGGGGGAGGCGCCCAGCATTTT. Translated, it gives CASSLDVGGGAQHF.

This clone was detected a few times. J is TRBJ1-5 and V is TRBV15, with TRBD1 matching 9 bases. Germline CDR1 LNHNV, CDR2 YYDKDF (reference sequence). The CDR3 length is 13 residues. V shed 5 bases, J shed 7 bases, and the junction held 3 bases outside the gene matches. This CDR3 reads CATSPTGGQPQHF. In DNA, the CDR3 is TGTGCCACCAGCCCGACAGGGGGACAGCCCCAGCATTTT.

The chain joins TRBV6-1 to TRBJ2-5; a possible D gene is TRBD1 (6 bases). V was trimmed by 5 bases and J by 2 bases, leaving 12 bases between them. The CDR3 loop spans 14 amino acids. CDR1 and CDR2 from the germline V gene are MNHNS and SASEGT. CDR3 sequence reads: CASSPRQAQETQYF. CDR3 sequence (DNA): TGTGCCAGCAGTCCACGACAGGCTCAAGAGACCCAGTACTTC.

This sequence joins TRBV5-1 and TRBJ1-2; D remains unclear. This CDR3 contains 15 residues. In germline, CDR1 is SGHRS, CDR2 YFSETQ. Trimming left V 0 bases short and J 8 bases short, with 17 bases between. CDR3 coding DNA: TGCGCCAGCAGCTTGGGAGGGCCATCCCCCTTGGGCTACACCTTC. It encodes CASSLGGPSPLGYTF. The full variable domain, its missing parts supplied by reference TRBV5-1 and TRBJ1-2, is KAGVTQTPRYLIKTRGQQVTLSCSPISGHRSVSWYQQTPGQGLQFLFEYFSETQRNKGNFPGRFSGRQFSNSRSEMNVSTLELGDSALYLCASSLGGPSPLGYTFGSGTRLTVV.

This chain links TRBV29-1 with TRBJ1-1, with D possibly matching TRBD1 (6 bases). The germline V and J ends were trimmed by 7 bases and 4 bases, with 16 bases remaining between them. CDR3 length equals 13 residues. Germline-derived CDR1 and CDR2 are SQVTM and ANQGSEA. The CDR3 region is CSAVQGIVTEAFF. CDR3 DNA sequence: TGCAGCGCCGTCCAGGGGATTGTCACTGAAGCTTTCTTT.

The chain couples TRBV14 to TRBJ1-1; D is ambiguous. The V end lost 0 bases, the J end lost 11 bases, and 10 bases lay between the germline ends. CDR1 and CDR2 from the germline V gene are SGHDN and FVKESK. The CDR3 totals 12 residues. CDR3 region: CASSQDGIGAFF. The CDR3 DNA is TGTGCCAGCAGCCAAGACGGGATTGGGGCTTTCTTT. Using reference TRBV14 and TRBJ1-1 for the parts outside the CDR3, the full variable domain is EAGVTQFPSHSVIEKGQTVTLRCDPISGHDNLYWYRRVMGKEIKFLLHFVKESKQDESGMPNNRFLAERTGGTYSTLKVQPAELEDSGVYFCASSQDGIGAFFGQGTRLTVV.

V usage is TRBV5-4 and J usage is TRBJ2-7, with TRBD1 as a possible D gene (6 bases). Deletions cut 4 bases from V and 0 bases from J, with 8 bases between. CDR1 is SGHNT, CDR2 YYREEE, per germline (reference sequence). CDR3 size: 13 residues. The CDR3 sequence is CASSGGSSYEQYF. The CDR3 DNA is TGTGCCAGCAGCGGGGGCAGCTCCTACGAGCAGTACTTC.

V is TRBV6-5 and J is TRBJ1-5, with TRBD1 matching over 7 bases. The V gene end was trimmed by 4 bases and the J gene end by 10 bases; junction bases not matched to a gene: 10. Germline loops: CDR1 MNHEY, CDR2 SVGAGI. CDR3 length equals 14 residues. CDR3 coding DNA: TGTGCCAGCAGTTTCCGACAGGGTTCCCACCCCCAGCATTTT. Residues: CASSFRQGSHPQHF.

V and J are TRBV27 and TRBJ1-2; D may be TRBD1 (6 bases). This CDR3 contains 15 residues. The germline gives CDR1 MNHEY, CDR2 SMNVEV (reference sequence). V lost 6 bases and J 5 bases, leaving 19 bases between the germline ends. The CDR3 DNA follows: TGTGCCAGCAGGCCAACAGGGTCCCCTACTTATGGCTACACCTTC. This gives the protein CASRPTGSPTYGYTF.

The sample holds one count of this clone. Mismatch with germline at one junction end may stem from a read error. CDR3 protein: CSSRPGDRRYTF. CDR3 DNA sequence: TGTTCCAGCAGGCCAGGGGATCGGCGCTACACCTTC. J is TRBJ1-2 and V is TRBV7-9; possibly TRBD1 for D (6 bases). This CDR3 contains 12 residues. Germline CDR1 and CDR2: SEHNR and FQNEAQ (reference sequence).

This clone showed up just once. This chain uses TRBV28 with TRBJ1-2; possibly TRBD1 for D (6 bases). This CDR3 contains 15 residues. CDR1 is MDHEN and CDR2 is SYDVKM in the germline V gene. Between the trimmed V and J ends, which lost 3 bases and 8 bases, there was a span of 19 bases. The CDR3 region is CASSFLPRGAQGYTF. CDR3 DNA sequence: TGTGCCAGCAGTTTCCTCCCACGGGGGGCGCAGGGCTACACCTTC.

This clone came up once. This chain uses TRBV5-4 with TRBJ2-7; 7 bases map to TRBD1. The CDR3 is made up of 15 amino acids. With 4 bases clipped from V and 4 bases from J, the junction kept 11 bases outside the gene matches. Germline CDR1 SGHNT, CDR2 YYREEE (reference sequence). The CDR3 here is CASSEHRGFGYEQYF. The CDR3 coding sequence is TGTGCCAGCAGCGAACACAGGGGTTTCGGTTACGAGCAGTACTTC.

This clone was seen a single time. The same CDR3 can be traced to other DNA sequences in this sample. The chain uses TRBV5-6 and TRBJ1-5; a weak D match, TRBD1 (6 bases). The CDR3 is 15 amino acids. Germline lookup yields CDR1 SGHDT and CDR2 YYEEEE. Trimming shortened V by 4 bases and J by 0 bases, and 11 bases separated the two germline ends. CDR3 nucleotides: TGTGCCAGCAGCCTCGGACAGCTTAGCAATCAGCCCCAGCATTTT. It codes for CASSLGQLSNQPQHF.

The gene calls are TRBV30 and TRBJ1-3; TRBD1 is a possible D gene (5 bases). V gave up 2 bases and J gave up 5 bases, with 10 bases separating them. Germline lookup yields CDR1 GTSNPN and CDR2 SVGIG (reference sequence). This CDR3 is built from 13 residues. CDR3 residues: CAWSHGHRNTIYF. DNA of the CDR3: TGTGCCTGGAGTCATGGACATAGAAACACCATATATTTT.

This rearrangement joins TRBV4-2 to TRBJ1-6, with D possibly being TRBD1 (5 bases). Germline V gene data show CDR1 as LGHNA and CDR2 as YNFKEQ. V shed 0 bases and J shed 7 bases, with 10 bases lying between them. This CDR3 has 15 amino acids. The CDR3 region is CASSQDGASNSPLHF. CDR3 nucleotide sequence: TGTGCCAGCAGCCAAGATGGGGCATCCAATTCACCCCTCCACTTT.

The chain has TRBV7-8 and TRBJ1-5; D may be TRBD1 (6 bases). The CDR3 runs to 16 residues. Germline V lookup: CDR1 SGHVS, CDR2 FQNEAQ. V shed 6 bases and J shed 7 bases, with 22 bases lying between them. The CDR3: CASSPRGALKGQPQHF. The CDR3 DNA sequence: TGTGCCAGCAGTCCCCGGGGGGCCCTTAAGGGACAGCCCCAGCATTTT.

The chain couples TRBV7-6 to TRBJ1-1; the match to TRBD1 covers 8 bases. The CDR3 spans 15 residues. Germline V gene lookup returns CDR1 SGHVS and CDR2 FNYEAQ. Trimming removed 2 bases from V and 0 bases from J; junction bases left unmatched: 2. The CDR3 sequence is CASSLHRGVNTEAFF. The CDR3 bases are TGTGCCAGCAGCTTACACAGGGGGGTGAACACTGAAGCTTTCTTT. Full variable domain (remainder filled in from reference TRBV7-6 and TRBJ1-1): GAGVSQSPRYKVTKRGQDVALRCDPISGHVSLYWYRQALGQGPEFLTYFNYEAQQDKSGLPNDRFSAERPEGSISTLTIQRTEQRDSAMYRCASSLHRGVNTEAFFGQGTRLTVV.

A few counts support this clone. The gene calls are TRBV6-1 and TRBJ2-5; 11 positions match TRBD2. The J segment lost 7 bases and the V segment lost 3 bases, leaving 7 bases of the junction unmatched. Looked up from germline, CDR1 is MNHNS and CDR2 is SASEGT. The CDR3 runs 15 residues. CDR3 nucleotides: TGTGCCAGCAGTGACAGGGCTAGCGGGGGGACGACCCAGTACTTC. It translates to CASSDRASGGTTQYF.

V is TRBV5-1 and J is TRBJ2-3; 10 bases line up with TRBD2. Germline values: CDR1 SGHRS, CDR2 YFSETQ. Trimming removed 4 bases from V and 3 bases from J; junction bases left unmatched: 17. The CDR3 totals 19 residues. CDR3 DNA: TGCGCCAGCAGCCCAAACCCTAGCGGGGGCCCCCACGGGACAGATACGCAGTATTTT. This encodes CASSPNPSGGPHGTDTQYF. Together with reference TRBV5-1 and TRBJ2-3, the CDR3 gives the full variable domain: KAGVTQTPRYLIKTRGQQVTLSCSPISGHRSVSWYQQTPGQGLQFLFEYFSETQRNKGNFPGRFSGRQFSNSRSEMNVSTLELGDSALYLCASSPNPSGGPHGTDTQYFGPGTRLTVL.

The chain couples TRBV25-1 to TRBJ2-5, with D tentatively TRBD2 (5 bases). From germline, CDR1 is MGHDK and CDR2 SYGVNS. V dropped 2 bases and J dropped 7 bases, with 17 bases sitting between them. The CDR3 loop spans 15 amino acids. The CDR3 DNA reads TGTGCCAGCAGTGAAGAAGCGGACTCTTTGGGGACCCAGTACTTC. As protein: CASSEEADSLGTQYF.

This clone has just one count. The genes are TRBV29-1 and TRBJ1-1; D is possibly TRBD1 (6 bases). The CDR3 loop spans 18 amino acids. Trimming cost V 5 bases and J 2 bases, with 27 bases left between them. Germline CDR1 SQVTM, CDR2 ANQGSEA. The CDR3 loop is CSVSPTRAGAPSNTEAFF. The CDR3 nucleotides are TGCAGCGTTAGTCCCACCCGTGCAGGGGCCCCCTCTAACACTGAAGCTTTCTTT.

The genes are TRBV19 and TRBJ1-2; D unclear. V lost 4 bases to trimming and J lost 6 bases, with 9 bases between them. The CDR3 sequence is 12 residues long. The V gene's germline CDR1 is LNHDA and CDR2 SQIVND (reference sequence). The CDR3 region has the DNA TGTGCCAGTAGTACCCCCCCCGATGGCTACACCTTC. It yields the protein CASSTPPDGYTF.

The chain recombines TRBV5-6 with TRBJ2-2, with 7 bases identical to TRBD1. V lost 0 bases to trimming and J lost 4 bases; unmatched junction nucleotides: 9. Germline CDR1 is SGHDT and CDR2 is YYEEEE. The CDR3 is 17 residues long. CDR3 DNA sequence: TGTGCCAGCAGCTTGGTTTATCGGGACAGCTTCACCGGGGAGCTGTTTTTT. Translation gives CASSLVYRDSFTGELFF.